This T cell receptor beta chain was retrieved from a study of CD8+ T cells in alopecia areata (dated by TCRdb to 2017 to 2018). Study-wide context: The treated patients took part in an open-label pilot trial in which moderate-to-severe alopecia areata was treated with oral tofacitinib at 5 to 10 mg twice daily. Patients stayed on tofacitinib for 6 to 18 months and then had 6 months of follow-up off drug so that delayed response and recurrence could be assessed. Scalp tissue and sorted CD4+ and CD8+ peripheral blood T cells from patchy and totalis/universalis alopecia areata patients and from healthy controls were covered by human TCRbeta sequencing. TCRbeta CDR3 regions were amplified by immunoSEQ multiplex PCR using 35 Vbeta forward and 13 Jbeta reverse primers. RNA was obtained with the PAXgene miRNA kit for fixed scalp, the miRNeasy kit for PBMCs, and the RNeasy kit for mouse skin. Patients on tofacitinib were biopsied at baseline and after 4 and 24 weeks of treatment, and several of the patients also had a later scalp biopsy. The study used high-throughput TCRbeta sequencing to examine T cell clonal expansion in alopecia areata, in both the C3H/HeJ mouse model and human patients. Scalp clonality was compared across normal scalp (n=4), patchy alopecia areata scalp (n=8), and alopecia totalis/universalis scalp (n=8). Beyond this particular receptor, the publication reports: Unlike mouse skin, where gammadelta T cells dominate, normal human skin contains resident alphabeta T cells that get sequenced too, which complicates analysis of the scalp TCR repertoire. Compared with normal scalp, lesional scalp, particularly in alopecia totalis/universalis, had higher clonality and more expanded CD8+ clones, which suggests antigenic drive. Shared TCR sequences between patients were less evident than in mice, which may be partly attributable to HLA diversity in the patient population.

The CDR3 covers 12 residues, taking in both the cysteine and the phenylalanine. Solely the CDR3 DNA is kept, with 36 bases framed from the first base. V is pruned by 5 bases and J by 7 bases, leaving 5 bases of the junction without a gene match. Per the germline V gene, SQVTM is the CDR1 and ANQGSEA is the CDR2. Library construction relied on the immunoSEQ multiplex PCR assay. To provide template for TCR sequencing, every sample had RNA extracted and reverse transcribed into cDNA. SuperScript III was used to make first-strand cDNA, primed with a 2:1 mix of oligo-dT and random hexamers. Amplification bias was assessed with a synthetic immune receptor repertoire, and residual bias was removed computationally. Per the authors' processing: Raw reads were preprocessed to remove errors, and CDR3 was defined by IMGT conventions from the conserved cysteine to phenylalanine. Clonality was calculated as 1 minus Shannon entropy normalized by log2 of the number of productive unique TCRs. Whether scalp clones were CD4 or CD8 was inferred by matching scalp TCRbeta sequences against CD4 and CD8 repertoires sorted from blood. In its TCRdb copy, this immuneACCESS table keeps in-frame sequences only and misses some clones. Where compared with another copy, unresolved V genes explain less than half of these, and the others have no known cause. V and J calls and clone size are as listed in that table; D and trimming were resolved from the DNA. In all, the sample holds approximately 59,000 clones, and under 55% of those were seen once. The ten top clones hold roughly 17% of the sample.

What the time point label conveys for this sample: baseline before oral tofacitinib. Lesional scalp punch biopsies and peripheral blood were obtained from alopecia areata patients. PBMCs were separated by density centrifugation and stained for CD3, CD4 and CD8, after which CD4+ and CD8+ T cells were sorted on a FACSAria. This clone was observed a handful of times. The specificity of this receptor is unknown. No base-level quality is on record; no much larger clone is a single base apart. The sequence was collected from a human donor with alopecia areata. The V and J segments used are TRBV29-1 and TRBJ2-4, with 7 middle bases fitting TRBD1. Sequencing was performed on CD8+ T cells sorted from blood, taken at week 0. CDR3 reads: CSVLGGLNIQYF. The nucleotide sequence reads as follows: TGCAGCGTTCTAGGGGGCCTCAACATTCAGTACTTC. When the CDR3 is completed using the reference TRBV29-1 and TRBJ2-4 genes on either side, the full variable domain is SAVISQKPSRDICQRGTSLTIQCQVDSQVTMMFWYRQQPGQSLTLIATANQGSEATYESGFVIDKFPISRPNLTFSTLTVSNMSPEDSSIYLCSVLGGLNIQYFGAGTRLSVL.